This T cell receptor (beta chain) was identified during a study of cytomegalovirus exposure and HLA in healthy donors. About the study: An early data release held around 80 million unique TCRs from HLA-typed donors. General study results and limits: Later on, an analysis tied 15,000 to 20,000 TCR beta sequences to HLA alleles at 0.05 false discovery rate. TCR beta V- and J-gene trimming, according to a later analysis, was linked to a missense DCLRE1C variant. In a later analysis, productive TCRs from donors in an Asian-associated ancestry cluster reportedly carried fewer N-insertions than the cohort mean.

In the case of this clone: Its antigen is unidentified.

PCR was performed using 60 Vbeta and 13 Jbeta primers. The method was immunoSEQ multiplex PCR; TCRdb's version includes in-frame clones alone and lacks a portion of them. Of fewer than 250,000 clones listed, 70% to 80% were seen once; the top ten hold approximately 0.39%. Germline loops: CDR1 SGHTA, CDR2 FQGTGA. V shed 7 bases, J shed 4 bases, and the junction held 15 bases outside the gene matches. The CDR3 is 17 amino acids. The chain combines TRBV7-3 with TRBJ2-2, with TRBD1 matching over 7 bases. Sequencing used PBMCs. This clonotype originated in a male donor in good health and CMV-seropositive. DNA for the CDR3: TGTGCCAGCACCCTCACCCTAGGGGGCGCCGGCACCGGGGAGCTGTTTTTT. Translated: CASTLTLGGAGTGELFF.